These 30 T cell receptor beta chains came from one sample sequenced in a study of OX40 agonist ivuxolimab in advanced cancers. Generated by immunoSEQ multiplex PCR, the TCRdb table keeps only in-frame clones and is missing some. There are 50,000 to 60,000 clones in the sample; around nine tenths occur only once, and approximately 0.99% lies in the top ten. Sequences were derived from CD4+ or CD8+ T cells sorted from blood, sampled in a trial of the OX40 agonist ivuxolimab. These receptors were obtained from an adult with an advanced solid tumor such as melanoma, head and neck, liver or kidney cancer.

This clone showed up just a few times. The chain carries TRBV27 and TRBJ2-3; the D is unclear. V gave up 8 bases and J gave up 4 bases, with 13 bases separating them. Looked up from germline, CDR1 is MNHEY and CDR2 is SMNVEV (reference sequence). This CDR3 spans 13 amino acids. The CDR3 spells CASRTPNADTQYF. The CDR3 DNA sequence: TGTGCCAGCCGTACTCCGAACGCAGATACGCAGTATTTT.

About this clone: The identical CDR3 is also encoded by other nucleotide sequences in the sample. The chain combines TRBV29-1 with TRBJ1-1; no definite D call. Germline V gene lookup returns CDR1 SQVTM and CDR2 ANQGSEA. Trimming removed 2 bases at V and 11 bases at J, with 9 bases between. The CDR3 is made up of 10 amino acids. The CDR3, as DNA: TGCAGCGTTGAATCGGAGACTGCTTTCTTT. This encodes CSVESETAFF.

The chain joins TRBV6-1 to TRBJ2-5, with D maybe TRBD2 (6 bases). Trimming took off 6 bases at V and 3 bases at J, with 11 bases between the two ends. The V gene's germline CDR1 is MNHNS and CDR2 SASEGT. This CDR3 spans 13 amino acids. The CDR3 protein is CASRFSGKETQYF. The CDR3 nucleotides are TGTGCCAGCAGATTTAGCGGCAAAGAGACCCAGTACTTC.

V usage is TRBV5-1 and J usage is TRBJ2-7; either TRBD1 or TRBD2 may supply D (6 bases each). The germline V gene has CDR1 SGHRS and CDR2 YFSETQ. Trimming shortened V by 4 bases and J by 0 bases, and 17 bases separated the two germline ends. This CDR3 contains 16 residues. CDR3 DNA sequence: TGCGCCAGCAGCCCGTCGGGGGCATCAAGCTCCTACGAGCAGTACTTC. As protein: CASSPSGASSSYEQYF.

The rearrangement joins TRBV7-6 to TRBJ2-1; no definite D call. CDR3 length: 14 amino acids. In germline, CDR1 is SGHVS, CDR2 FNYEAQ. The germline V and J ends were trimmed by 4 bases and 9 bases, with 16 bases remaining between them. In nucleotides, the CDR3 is TGTGCCAGCAGCTCATCGGAAGGGCTTGGTGAGCAGTTCTTC. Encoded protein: CASSSSEGLGEQFF.

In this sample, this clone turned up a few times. The CDR3 here is CAISLAGGGNEQFF. CDR3 nucleotide sequence: TGTGCCATCAGTCTAGCGGGAGGAGGGAATGAGCAGTTCTTC. The V gene is TRBV10-3, the J gene TRBJ2-1; TRBD2 aligns across 11 bases. The germline V gene has CDR1 ENHRY and CDR2 SYGVKD. With V trimmed by 5 bases and J by 7 bases, 4 bases remained unmatched. CDR3 size: 14 residues.

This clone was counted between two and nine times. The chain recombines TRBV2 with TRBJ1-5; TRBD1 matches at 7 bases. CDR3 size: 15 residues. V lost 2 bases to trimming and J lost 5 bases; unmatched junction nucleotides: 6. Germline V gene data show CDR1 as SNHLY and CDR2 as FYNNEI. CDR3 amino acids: CASSEKRGLDQPQHF. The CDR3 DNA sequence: TGTGCCAGCAGTGAAAAGAGGGGGCTTGATCAGCCCCAGCATTTT.

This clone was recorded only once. The CDR3 DNA reads TGTGCCAGCAGGGATGGGGTTACGCAGTATTTT. It codes for CASRDGVTQYF. V gene TRBV6-5 combines with J gene TRBJ2-3, with D unclear. CDR1 is MNHEY, CDR2 SVGAGI, per germline. The V and J ends lost 6 bases and 8 bases respectively, with 9 bases between them. The CDR3 spans 11 residues.

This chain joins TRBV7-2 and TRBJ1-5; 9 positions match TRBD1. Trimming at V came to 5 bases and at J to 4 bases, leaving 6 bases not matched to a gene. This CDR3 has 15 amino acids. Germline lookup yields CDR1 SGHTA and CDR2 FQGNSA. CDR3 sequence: CASSQLGTGNQPQHF. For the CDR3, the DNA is TGTGCCAGCAGCCAACTAGGGACAGGGAATCAGCCCCAGCATTTT.

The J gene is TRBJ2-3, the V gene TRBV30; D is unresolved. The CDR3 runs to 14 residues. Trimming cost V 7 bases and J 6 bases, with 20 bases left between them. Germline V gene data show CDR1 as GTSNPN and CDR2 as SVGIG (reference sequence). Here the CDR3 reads CASNPGQLSDTQYF. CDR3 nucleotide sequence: TGTGCCTCAAACCCGGGTCAGCTGTCGGATACGCAGTATTTT.

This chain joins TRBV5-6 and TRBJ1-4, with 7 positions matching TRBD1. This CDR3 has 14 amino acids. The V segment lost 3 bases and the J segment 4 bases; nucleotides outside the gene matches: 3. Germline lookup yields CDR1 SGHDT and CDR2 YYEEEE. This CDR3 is CASSSQGINEKLFF. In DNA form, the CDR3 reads TGTGCCAGCAGCTCACAGGGGATTAATGAAAAACTGTTTTTT.

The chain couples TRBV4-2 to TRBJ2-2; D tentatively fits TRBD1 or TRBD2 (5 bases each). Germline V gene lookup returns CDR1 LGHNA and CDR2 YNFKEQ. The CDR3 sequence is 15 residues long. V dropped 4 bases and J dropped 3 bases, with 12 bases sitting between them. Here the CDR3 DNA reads TGTGCCAGCAGCCCGTCGGGGCAGTACACCGGGGAGCTGTTTTTT. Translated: CASSPSGQYTGELFF.

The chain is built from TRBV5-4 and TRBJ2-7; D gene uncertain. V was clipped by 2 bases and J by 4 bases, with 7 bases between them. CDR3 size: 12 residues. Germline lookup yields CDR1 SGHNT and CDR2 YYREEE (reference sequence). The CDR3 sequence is CASSLAQYEQYF. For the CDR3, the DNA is TGTGCCAGCAGCTTAGCCCAATACGAGCAGTACTTC.

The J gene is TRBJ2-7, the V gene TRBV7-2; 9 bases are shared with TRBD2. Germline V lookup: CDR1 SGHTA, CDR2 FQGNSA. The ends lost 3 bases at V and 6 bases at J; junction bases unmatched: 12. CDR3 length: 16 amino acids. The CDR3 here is CASSLAPRAGGREQYF. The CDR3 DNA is TGTGCCAGCAGCTTGGCTCCCCGGGCGGGAGGGCGCGAGCAGTACTTC.

The CDR3 sequence: CASLRALVDEQYF. Here the CDR3 DNA reads TGCGCCAGCCTACGGGCACTTGTTGACGAGCAGTACTTC. The V gene is TRBV10-1, the J gene TRBJ2-7; D gene uncertain. V dropped 8 bases and J dropped 5 bases, with 16 bases sitting between them. Germline V gene sequence: CDR1 WNHNN, CDR2 SYGVQD (reference sequence). This CDR3 spans 13 amino acids.

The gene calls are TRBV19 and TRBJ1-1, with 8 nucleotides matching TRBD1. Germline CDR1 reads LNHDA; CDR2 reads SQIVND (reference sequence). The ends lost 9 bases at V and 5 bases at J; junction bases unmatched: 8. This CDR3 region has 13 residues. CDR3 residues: CASMKTGGTEAFF. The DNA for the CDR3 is TGTGCCAGCATGAAAACAGGGGGGACTGAAGCTTTCTTT.

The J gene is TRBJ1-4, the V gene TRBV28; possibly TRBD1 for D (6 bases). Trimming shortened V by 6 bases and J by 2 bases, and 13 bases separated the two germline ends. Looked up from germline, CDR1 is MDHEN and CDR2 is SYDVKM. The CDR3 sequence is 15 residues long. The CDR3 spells CASRLGGGTNEKLFF. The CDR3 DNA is TGTGCCAGCAGACTCGGGGGGGGCACTAATGAAAAACTGTTTTTT. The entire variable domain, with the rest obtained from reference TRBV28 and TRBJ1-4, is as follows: DVKVTQSSRYLVKRTGEKVFLECVQDMDHENMFWYRQDPGLGLRLIYFSYDVKMKEKGDIPEGYSVSREKKERFSLILESASTNQTSMYLCASRLGGGTNEKLFFGSGTQLSVL.

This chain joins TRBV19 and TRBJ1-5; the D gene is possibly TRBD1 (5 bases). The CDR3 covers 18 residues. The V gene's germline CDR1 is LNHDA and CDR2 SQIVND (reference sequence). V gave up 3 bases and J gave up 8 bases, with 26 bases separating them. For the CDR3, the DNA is TGTGCCAGTAGTATCCCCGGGGGTGGTCTTAAAAGAAGGGAGCCCCAGCATTTT. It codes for CASSIPGGGLKRREPQHF.

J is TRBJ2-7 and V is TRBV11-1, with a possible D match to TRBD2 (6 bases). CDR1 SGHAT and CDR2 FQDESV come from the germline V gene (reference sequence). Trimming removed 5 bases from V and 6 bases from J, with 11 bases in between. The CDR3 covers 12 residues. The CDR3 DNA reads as TGTGCCAGCAGCGTGCAAGCGGGCGAGCAGTACTTC. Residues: CASSVQAGEQYF.

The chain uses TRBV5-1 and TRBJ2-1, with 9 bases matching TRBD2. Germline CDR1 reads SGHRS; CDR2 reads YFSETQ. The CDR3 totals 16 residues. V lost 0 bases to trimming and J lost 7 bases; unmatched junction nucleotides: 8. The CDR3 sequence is CASSLGDSGGWNEQFF. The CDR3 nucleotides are TGCGCCAGCAGCTTGGGTGATAGCGGGGGCTGGAATGAGCAGTTCTTC.

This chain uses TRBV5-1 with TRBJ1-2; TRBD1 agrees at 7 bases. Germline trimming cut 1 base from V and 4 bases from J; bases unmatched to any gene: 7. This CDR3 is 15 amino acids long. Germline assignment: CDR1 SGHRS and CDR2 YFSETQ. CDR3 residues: CASSLYGRQGYGYTF. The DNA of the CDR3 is TGCGCCAGCAGCTTGTACGGGAGACAGGGCTATGGCTACACCTTC. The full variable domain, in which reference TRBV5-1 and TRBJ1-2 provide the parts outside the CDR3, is KAGVTQTPRYLIKTRGQQVTLSCSPISGHRSVSWYQQTPGQGLQFLFEYFSETQRNKGNFPGRFSGRQFSNSRSEMNVSTLELGDSALYLCASSLYGRQGYGYTFGSGTRLTVV.

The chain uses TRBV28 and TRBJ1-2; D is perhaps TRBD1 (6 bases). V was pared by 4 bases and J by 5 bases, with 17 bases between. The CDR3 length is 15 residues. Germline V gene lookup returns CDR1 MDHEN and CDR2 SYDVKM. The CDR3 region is CASSSPGVEVYGYTF. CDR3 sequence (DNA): TGTGCCAGCAGTTCACCAGGGGTGGAGGTGTATGGCTACACCTTC.

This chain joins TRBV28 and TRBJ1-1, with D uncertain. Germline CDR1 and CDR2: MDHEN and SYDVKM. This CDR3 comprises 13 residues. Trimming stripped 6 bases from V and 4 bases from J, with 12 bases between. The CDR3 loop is CASSHPRITEAFF. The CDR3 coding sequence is TGTGCCAGCAGCCATCCTCGGATCACTGAAGCTTTCTTT. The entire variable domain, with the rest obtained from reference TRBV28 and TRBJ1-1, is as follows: DVKVTQSSRYLVKRTGEKVFLECVQDMDHENMFWYRQDPGLGLRLIYFSYDVKMKEKGDIPEGYSVSREKKERFSLILESASTNQTSMYLCASSHPRITEAFFGQGTRLTVV.

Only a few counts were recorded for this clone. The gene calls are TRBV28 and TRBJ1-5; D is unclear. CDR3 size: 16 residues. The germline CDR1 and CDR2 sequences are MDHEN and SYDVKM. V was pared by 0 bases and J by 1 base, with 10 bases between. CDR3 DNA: TGTGCCAGCAGTTTATGGGCGGGTGGCAGCAATCAGCCCCAGCATTTT. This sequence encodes CASSLWAGGSNQPQHF.

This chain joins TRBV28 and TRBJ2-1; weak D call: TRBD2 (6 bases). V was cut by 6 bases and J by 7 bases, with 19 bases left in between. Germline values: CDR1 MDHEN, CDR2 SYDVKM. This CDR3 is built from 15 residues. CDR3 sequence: CASSRLRGAGNEQFF. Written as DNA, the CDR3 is TGTGCCAGCAGCCGGCTCCGCGGGGCAGGGAATGAGCAGTTCTTC.

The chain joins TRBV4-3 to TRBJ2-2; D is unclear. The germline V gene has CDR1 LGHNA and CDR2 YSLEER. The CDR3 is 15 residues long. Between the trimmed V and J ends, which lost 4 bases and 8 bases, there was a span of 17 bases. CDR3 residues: CASSLNPAQHGELFF. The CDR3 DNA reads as TGCGCCAGCAGCCTAAACCCGGCTCAGCATGGGGAGCTGTTTTTT.

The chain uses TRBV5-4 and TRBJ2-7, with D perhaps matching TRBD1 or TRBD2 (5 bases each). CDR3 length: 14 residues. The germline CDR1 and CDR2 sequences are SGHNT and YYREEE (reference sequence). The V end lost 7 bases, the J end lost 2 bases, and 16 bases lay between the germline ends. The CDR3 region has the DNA TGTGCCAGCTCCCCCGGGGCAGAAACCTACGAGCAGTACTTC. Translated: CASSPGAETYEQYF. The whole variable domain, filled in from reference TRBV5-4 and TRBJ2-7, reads ETGVTQSPTHLIKTRGQQVTLRCSSQSGHNTVSWYQQALGQGPQFIFQYYREEENGRGNFPPRFSGLQFPNYSSELNVNALELDDSALYLCASSPGAETYEQYFGPGTRLTVT.

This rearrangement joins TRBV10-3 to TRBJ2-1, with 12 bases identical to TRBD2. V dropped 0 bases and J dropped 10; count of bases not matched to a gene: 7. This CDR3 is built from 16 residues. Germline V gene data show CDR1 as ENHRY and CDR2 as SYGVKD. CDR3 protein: CAISESLLAGGEEQFF. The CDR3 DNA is TGTGCCATCAGTGAGTCTTTACTAGCGGGAGGTGAGGAGCAGTTCTTC.

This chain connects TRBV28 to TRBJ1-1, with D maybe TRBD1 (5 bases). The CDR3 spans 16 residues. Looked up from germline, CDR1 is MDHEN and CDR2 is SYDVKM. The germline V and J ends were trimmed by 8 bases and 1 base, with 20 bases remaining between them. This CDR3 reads CASPPLGAKSNTEAFF. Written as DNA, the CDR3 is TGTGCCAGCCCCCCCCTAGGGGCTAAGTCGAACACTGAAGCTTTCTTT.

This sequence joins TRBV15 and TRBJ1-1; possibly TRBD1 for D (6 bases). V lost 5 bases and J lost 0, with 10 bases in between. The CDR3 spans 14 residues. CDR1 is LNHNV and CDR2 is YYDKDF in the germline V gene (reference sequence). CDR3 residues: CATSGGQMNTEAFF. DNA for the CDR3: TGTGCCACCAGCGGGGGACAAATGAACACTGAAGCTTTCTTT.